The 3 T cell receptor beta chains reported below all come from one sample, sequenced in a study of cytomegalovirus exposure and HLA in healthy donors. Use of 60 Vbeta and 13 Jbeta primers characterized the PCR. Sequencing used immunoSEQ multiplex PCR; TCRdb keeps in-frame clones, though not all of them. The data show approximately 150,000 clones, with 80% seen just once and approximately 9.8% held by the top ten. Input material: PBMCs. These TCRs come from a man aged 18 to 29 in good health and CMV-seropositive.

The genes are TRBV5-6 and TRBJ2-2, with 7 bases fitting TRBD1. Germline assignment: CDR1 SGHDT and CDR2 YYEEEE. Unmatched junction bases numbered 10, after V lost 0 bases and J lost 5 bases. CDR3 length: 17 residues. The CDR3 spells CASSLAWDSRGTGELFF. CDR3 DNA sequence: TGTGCCAGCAGCTTGGCCTGGGACAGTAGGGGGACCGGGGAGCTGTTTTTT.

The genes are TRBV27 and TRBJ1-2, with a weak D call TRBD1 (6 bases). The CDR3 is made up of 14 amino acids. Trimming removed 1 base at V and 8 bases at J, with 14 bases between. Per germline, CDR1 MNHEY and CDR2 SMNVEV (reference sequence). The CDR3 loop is CASSLFQGREGYTF. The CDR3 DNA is TGTGCCAGCAGTTTATTTCAGGGGAGGGAAGGCTACACCTTC.

CDR3 residues: CASSLADKGLADTQYF. CDR3 sequence (DNA): TGTGCCAGCAGCTTGGCTGACAAGGGGCTTGCCGATACGCAGTATTTT. The gene calls are TRBV5-4 and TRBJ2-3; a possible D gene is TRBD1 (5 bases). This CDR3 is 16 amino acids long. Germline V gene data show CDR1 as SGHNT and CDR2 as YYREEE (reference sequence). V lost 0 bases and J lost 6, with 17 bases in between.